The 29 T cell receptor beta chains listed next were all sequenced from one sample in a study of T cells after posttransplantation cyclophosphamide. Treatment was busulfan-fludarabine conditioning, a marrow graft, and cyclophosphamide on days +3 and +4. Method: immunoSEQ multiplex PCR; TCRdb's copy keeps in-frame clones and lacks some. This table holds about 11,000 clones, around 80% found once. Sequenced material: PBMCs, taken after allogeneic stem cell transplant with posttransplant cyclophosphamide. Source of these receptors: a female patient aged 45 to 65 who received an allogeneic stem cell transplant from a related donor, was CMV-positive, and had no GVHD. Some of these T cells may belong to the graft donor.

The V gene is TRBV19, the J gene TRBJ1-1; TRBD1 agrees at 12 bases. The CDR3 covers 14 residues. V shed 9 bases, J shed 5 bases, and the junction held 7 bases outside the gene matches. Germline values: CDR1 LNHDA, CDR2 SQIVND (reference sequence). CDR3 region: CASSGTGGETEAFF. CDR3 DNA sequence: TGTGCCAGCTCCGGGACAGGGGGCGAGACTGAAGCTTTCTTT.

The chain combines TRBV15 with TRBJ1-5; D gene uncertain. The CDR3 consists of 16 residues. V lost 0 bases and J 2 bases, leaving 11 bases between the germline ends. Germline CDR1 and CDR2: LNHNV and YYDKDF (reference sequence). The CDR3 reads CATSRDRQSGNQPQHF. The CDR3 DNA sequence: TGTGCCACCAGCAGAGATAGACAATCGGGCAATCAGCCCCAGCATTTT. Based on the CDR3 plus reference TRBV15 and TRBJ1-5, the full variable domain is DAMVIQNPRYQVTQFGKPVTLSCSQTLNHNVMYWYQQKSSQAPKLLFHYYDKDFNNEADTPDNFQSRRPNTSFCFLDIRSPGLGDTAMYLCATSRDRQSGNQPQHFGDGTRLSIL.

The rearrangement links TRBV6-6 to TRBJ2-3; 10 bases match TRBD1. The germline V gene encodes CDR1 MNHNY and CDR2 SVGAGI (reference sequence). V lost 5 bases to trimming and J lost 6 bases; unmatched junction nucleotides: 8. There are 15 residues in the CDR3. The CDR3 sequence: CASSETGGREDTQYF. The DNA for the CDR3 is TGTGCCAGCAGTGAGACAGGGGGCAGAGAGGATACGCAGTATTTT.

V usage is TRBV15 and J usage is TRBJ2-7, with a tentative D call TRBD2 (6 bases). V lost 1 base, J lost 2 bases, and 15 bases lay in between. Germline CDR1 reads LNHNV; CDR2 reads YYDKDF (reference sequence). The CDR3 spans 16 residues. The CDR3 DNA is TGTGCCACCAGCAGAGTCGCGGGGACGTTTGCCTACGAGCAGTACTTC. Residues: CATSRVAGTFAYEQYF.

Sample share makes this clone medium-sized (0.01 to 0.1%). The chain couples TRBV2 to TRBJ1-1; a possible D gene is TRBD1 (5 bases). The ends were cut back, 5 bases at V and 0 bases at J, with 10 bases in the middle. The germline V gene has CDR1 SNHLY and CDR2 FYNNEI. There are 14 residues in the CDR3. As DNA, the CDR3 is TGTGCCAGCAGTAGCCAGGGAATGAACACTGAAGCTTTCTTT. Protein: CASSSQGMNTEAFF. Full variable domain (missing parts from reference TRBV2 and TRBJ1-1): EPEVTQTPSHQVTQMGQEVILRCVPISNHLYFYWYRQILGQKVEFLVSFYNNEISEKSEIFDDQFSVERPDGSNFTLKIRSTKLEDSAMYFCASSSQGMNTEAFFGQGTRLTVV.

V and J are TRBV27 and TRBJ1-3, with D maybe TRBD1 (6 bases). CDR1 is MNHEY and CDR2 is SMNVEV in the germline V gene (reference sequence). CDR3 length: 15 amino acids. V gave up 2 bases and J gave up 2 bases, with 10 bases separating them. The CDR3 region is CASSLTGGPGNTIYF. CDR3 coding DNA: TGTGCCAGCAGTTTAACCGGGGGGCCTGGAAACACCATATATTTT.

The rearrangement joins TRBV7-2 to TRBJ2-3, with D possibly being TRBD2 (5 bases). V was clipped by 4 bases and J by 4 bases, with 15 bases between them. CDR1 and CDR2 from the germline V gene are SGHTA and FQGNSA. This CDR3 comprises 15 residues. This CDR3 is CASSSRELRSDTQYF. CDR3 in DNA: TGTGCCAGCAGCTCCCGGGAACTAAGGTCAGATACGCAGTATTTT.

In regard to this clone: The junction departs from germline at one end; a sequencing error may be responsible. The gene calls are TRBV7-2 and TRBJ2-7; unclear D gene. Germline CDR1 reads SGHTA; CDR2 reads FQGNSA. The CDR3 is made up of 14 amino acids. The CDR3 DNA follows: TGTGCCAGCAGCTTAGGGGCACCCTCCAACGAGCAGTACTTC. Its protein is CASSLGAPSNEQYF.

The V gene is TRBV7-8, the J gene TRBJ2-2; D is perhaps TRBD1 (6 bases). Looked up from germline, CDR1 is SGHVS and CDR2 is FQNEAQ. Trimming removed 5 bases from V and 2 bases from J, with 12 bases in between. This CDR3 is 15 amino acids long. For the CDR3, the DNA is TGTGCCAGCAGCCTCGGACAGCCTAACACCGGGGAGCTGTTTTTT. Translated: CASSLGQPNTGELFF.

This clone was observed a single time. This rearrangement joins TRBV5-1 to TRBJ2-2; TRBD2 matches at 11 bases. Germline V CDR1 and CDR2: SGHRS, YFSETQ. V dropped 0 bases and J dropped 0; count of bases not matched to a gene: 4. The CDR3 has 18 amino acids. CDR3 region: CASSLEGSGGANTGELFF. The CDR3 DNA reads as TGCGCCAGCAGCTTGGAAGGTAGCGGGGGGGCGAACACCGGGGAGCTGTTTTTT.

The chain joins TRBV19 to TRBJ2-1; 10 bases line up with TRBD1. The CDR3 extends over 16 amino acids. The germline V gene encodes CDR1 LNHDA and CDR2 SQIVND (reference sequence). V shed 3 bases, J shed 7 bases, and the junction held 9 bases outside the gene matches. This CDR3 is CASSMGRGQGQNEQFF. CDR3 sequence (DNA): TGTGCCAGTAGTATGGGTCGGGGACAGGGGCAGAATGAGCAGTTCTTC.

Concerning this clone itself: One end of the junction fails to match germline, which may point to a read error. The chain joins TRBV7-7 to TRBJ2-1, with a possible D match to TRBD2 (5 bases). Germline V CDR1 and CDR2: SSHAT, FNYEAQ (reference sequence). The CDR3 has 13 amino acids. The CDR3 DNA follows: TGTGCTAGCAGCTTAGCGCGGAACAATGAGCAGTTCTTC. Its protein is CASSLARNNEQFF.

The chain combines TRBV6-1 with TRBJ1-2, with TRBD1 matching 7 bases. Germline lookup yields CDR1 MNHNS and CDR2 SASEGT. The CDR3 has 12 residues. The trim removed 7 bases at V and 7 bases at J, leaving 6 bases unmatched. The CDR3 spells CASNPGGLGYTF. The CDR3 DNA follows: TGTGCCAGCAATCCAGGGGGGCTTGGCTACACCTTC.

The chain combines TRBV7-9 with TRBJ2-5, with TRBD1 as a possible D gene (6 bases). Gene TRBJ2-7 matches the end of the DNA better, so the J call may be wrong. CDR1 SEHNR and CDR2 FQNEAQ come from the germline V gene (reference sequence). The CDR3 runs to 14 residues. The CDR3: CASSFRGNPYEQYF. The CDR3 bases are TGTGCCAGCAGCTTCAGGGGCAACCCCTACGAGCAGTACTTC.

The CDR3 DNA follows: TGTGCCAGCAGCTCCGGGACAGGGGGCTCGTCAGATACGCAGTATTTT. It encodes CASSSGTGGSSDTQYF. This chain uses TRBV5-6 with TRBJ2-3; 12 nucleotides match TRBD1. CDR3 length equals 16 residues. The V gene's germline CDR1 is SGHDT and CDR2 YYEEEE. The V segment lost 3 bases and the J segment 4 bases; nucleotides outside the gene matches: 6.

The V call is TRBV5-1, the J call TRBJ1-1; D is possibly TRBD1 (5 bases). The CDR3 extends over 14 amino acids. Trimming removed 3 bases from V and 4 bases from J, with 13 bases in between. Germline values: CDR1 SGHRS, CDR2 YFSETQ. The CDR3 DNA follows: TGCGCCAGCAGCTCGGACGTGGGGGGCACTGAAGCTTTCTTT. It is translated as CASSSDVGGTEAFF.

This chain connects TRBV4-1 to TRBJ2-3; 9 nucleotides match TRBD2. This CDR3 contains 18 residues. CDR1 and CDR2 (germline): MGHRA, YSYEKL. V was clipped by 0 bases and J by 0 bases; unmatched bases: 7. The DNA of the CDR3 is TGCGCCAGCAGCCAAGAAGGGAGAGCGGGGGGAAGCACAGATACGCAGTATTTT. It specifies CASSQEGRAGGSTDTQYF.

This clone was recorded a few times. This sequence joins TRBV5-4 and TRBJ1-2; TRBD1 might be the D (6 bases). Germline CDR1 SGHNT, CDR2 YYREEE (reference sequence). V dropped 0 bases and J dropped 1 base, with 7 bases sitting between them. There are 14 residues in the CDR3. The CDR3 is CASSLGQDNYGYTF. Written as DNA, the CDR3 is TGTGCCAGCAGCTTGGGACAGGATAACTATGGCTACACCTTC.

In nucleotides, the CDR3 is TGTGCCAGCAGCTTACGGATCGCGGGGGAATTCGGCAATCAGCCCCAGCATTTT. Translation gives CASSLRIAGEFGNQPQHF. The V gene is TRBV7-2, the J gene TRBJ1-5; weak D call: TRBD1 (5 bases). Germline V gene sequence: CDR1 SGHTA, CDR2 FQGNSA. V gave up 2 bases and J gave up 2 bases, with 19 bases separating them. The CDR3 has 18 residues. Variable domain in full (rest from reference TRBV7-2 and TRBJ1-5): GAGVSQSPSNKVTEKGKDVELRCDPISGHTALYWYRQSLGQGLEFLIYFQGNSAPDKSGLPSDRFSAERTGGSVSTLTIQRTQQEDSAVYLCASSLRIAGEFGNQPQHFGDGTRLSIL.

This clone was picked up one time. The chain has TRBV6-5 and TRBJ1-6, with 9 bases fitting TRBD1. From germline, CDR1 is MNHEY and CDR2 SVGAGI. The CDR3 runs to 15 residues. After removal of 6 bases from V and 7 bases from J, the junction contained 7 bases not matched to a gene. CDR3 sequence: CASRPNRGLNSPLHF. In nucleotides, the CDR3 is TGTGCCAGCAGGCCCAACAGGGGGCTCAATTCACCCCTCCACTTT.

This sequence joins TRBV10-3 and TRBJ2-2, with a possible D match to TRBD2 (6 bases). Germline V gene sequence: CDR1 ENHRY, CDR2 SYGVKD. The V and J ends lost 11 bases and 3 bases respectively, with 19 bases between them. This CDR3 spans 15 amino acids. The CDR3 DNA reads TGTGCCTCTTCGACGGGGGTGTTGGACACCGGGGAGCTGTTTTTT. As protein: CASSTGVLDTGELFF.

The chain is built from TRBV7-9 and TRBJ2-3, with TRBD2 identical over 14 bases. The V gene end was trimmed by 1 base and the J gene end by 2 bases; junction bases not matched to a gene: 8. CDR1 and CDR2 (germline): SEHNR, FQNEAQ (reference sequence). This CDR3 spans 19 amino acids. CDR3 nucleotide sequence: TGTGCCAGCAGCTTAGACCCAGGACTAGCGGGGGGTTCCACAGATACGCAGTATTTT. Translating it yields CASSLDPGLAGGSTDTQYF.

V is TRBV7-9 and J is TRBJ1-4, with D perhaps TRBD1 (5 bases). Trimming cost V 4 bases and J 2 bases, with 8 bases left between them. CDR3 length: 14 residues. CDR1 is SEHNR, CDR2 FQNEAQ, per germline (reference sequence). The CDR3: CASSSRQTNEKLFF. The DNA for the CDR3 is TGTGCCAGCAGCTCGCGACAGACTAATGAAAAACTGTTTTTT.

The chain is built from TRBV6-1 and TRBJ1-6, with TRBD1 identical over 10 bases. There are 18 residues in the CDR3. V was clipped by 3 bases and J by 2 bases; unmatched bases: 7. The germline V gene encodes CDR1 MNHNS and CDR2 SASEGT. CDR3 DNA: TGTGCCAGCAGTGACGACAGGGGGCGCATCCCCTATAATTCACCCCTCCACTTT. It yields the protein CASSDDRGRIPYNSPLHF.

The chain joins TRBV9 to TRBJ2-7, with D perhaps matching TRBD1 (6 bases). The ends were cut back, 4 bases at V and 0 bases at J, with 17 bases in the middle. From germline, CDR1 is SGDLS and CDR2 YYNGEE. CDR3 size: 16 residues. As DNA, the CDR3 is TGTGCCAGCAGCCCGCAGGGGTCCCTTAGCTCCTACGAGCAGTACTTC. It translates to CASSPQGSLSSYEQYF.

The chain couples TRBV7-6 to TRBJ2-5, with 11 bases that match TRBD2. The trim removed 3 bases at V and 4 bases at J, leaving 7 bases unmatched. The CDR3 sequence is 16 residues long. Germline V gene lookup returns CDR1 SGHVS and CDR2 FNYEAQ. This CDR3 reads CASSLVISGGGETQYF. The CDR3 bases are TGTGCCAGCAGCTTGGTTATTAGCGGGGGGGGAGAGACCCAGTACTTC. The full variable domain, its missing parts supplied by reference TRBV7-6 and TRBJ2-5, is GAGVSQSPRYKVTKRGQDVALRCDPISGHVSLYWYRQALGQGPEFLTYFNYEAQQDKSGLPNDRFSAERPEGSISTLTIQRTEQRDSAMYRCASSLVISGGGETQYFGPGTRLLVL.

V and J are TRBV29-1 and TRBJ2-1, with 8 bases identical to TRBD1. Germline V CDR1 and CDR2: SQVTM, ANQGSEA. V gave up 7 bases and J gave up 4 bases; unmatched junction bases: 3. CDR3 length: 12 residues. The CDR3 coding sequence is TGCAGCGGAGGGACAGGATACAATGAGCAGTTCTTC. Translated: CSGGTGYNEQFF.

This sequence joins TRBV25-1 and TRBJ1-5; unclear D gene. Per germline, CDR1 MGHDK and CDR2 SYGVNS. With 2 bases removed from V and 6 bases from J, the gap between germline ends came to 11 bases. This CDR3 spans 14 amino acids. CDR3 nucleotides: TGTGCCAGCAGTGAAAAAACAGTAAGTCAGCCCCAGCATTTT. Residues: CASSEKTVSQPQHF.

The gene calls are TRBV6-5 and TRBJ2-3; maybe TRBD2 (7 bases). The length of the CDR3 is 15 residues. Germline CDR1 and CDR2: MNHEY and SVGAGI. With 2 bases removed from V and 1 base from J, the gap between germline ends came to 10 bases. The chain's CDR3 is CASSYGRGRTDTQYF. DNA of the CDR3: TGTGCCAGCAGTTACGGGCGGGGGCGCACAGATACGCAGTATTTT.